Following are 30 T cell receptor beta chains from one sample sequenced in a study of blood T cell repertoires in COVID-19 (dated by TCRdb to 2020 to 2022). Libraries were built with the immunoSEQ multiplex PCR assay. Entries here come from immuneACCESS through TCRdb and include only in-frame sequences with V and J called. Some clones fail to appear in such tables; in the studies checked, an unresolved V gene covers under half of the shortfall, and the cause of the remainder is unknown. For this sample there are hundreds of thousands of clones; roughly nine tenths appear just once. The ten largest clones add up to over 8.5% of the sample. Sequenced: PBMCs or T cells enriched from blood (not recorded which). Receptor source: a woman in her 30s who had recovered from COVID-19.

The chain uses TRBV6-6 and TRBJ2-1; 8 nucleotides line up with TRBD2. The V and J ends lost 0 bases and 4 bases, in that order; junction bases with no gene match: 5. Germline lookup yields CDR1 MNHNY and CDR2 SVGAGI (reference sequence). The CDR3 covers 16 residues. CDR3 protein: CASSYSLADRYNEQFF. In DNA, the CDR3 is TGTGCCAGCAGTTACTCACTAGCGGATAGATACAATGAGCAGTTCTTC.

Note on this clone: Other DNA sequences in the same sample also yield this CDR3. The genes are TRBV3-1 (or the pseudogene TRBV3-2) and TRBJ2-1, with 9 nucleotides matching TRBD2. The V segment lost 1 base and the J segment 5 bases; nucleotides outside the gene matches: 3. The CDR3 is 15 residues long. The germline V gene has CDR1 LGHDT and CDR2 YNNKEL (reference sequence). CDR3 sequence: CASSQGLAANNEQFF. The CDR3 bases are TGTGCCAGCAGCCAAGGACTAGCGGCAAACAATGAGCAGTTCTTC.

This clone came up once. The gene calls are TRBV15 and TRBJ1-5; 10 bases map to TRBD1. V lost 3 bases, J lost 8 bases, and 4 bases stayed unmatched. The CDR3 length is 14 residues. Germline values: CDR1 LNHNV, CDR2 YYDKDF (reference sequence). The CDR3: CATSSGTGVEPQHF. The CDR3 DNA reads TGTGCCACCAGCAGCGGGACAGGGGTTGAGCCCCAGCATTTT.

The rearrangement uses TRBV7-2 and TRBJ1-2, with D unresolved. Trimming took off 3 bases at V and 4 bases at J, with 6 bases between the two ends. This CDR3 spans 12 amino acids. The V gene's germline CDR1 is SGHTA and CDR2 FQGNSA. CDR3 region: CASSFPGYGYTF. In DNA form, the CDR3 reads TGTGCCAGCAGCTTCCCAGGCTATGGCTACACCTTC.

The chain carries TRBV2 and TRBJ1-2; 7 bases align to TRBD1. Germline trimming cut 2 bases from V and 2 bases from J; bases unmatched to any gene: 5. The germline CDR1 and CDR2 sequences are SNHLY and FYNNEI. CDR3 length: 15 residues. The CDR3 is CASSENRGQNYGYTF. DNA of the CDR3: TGTGCCAGCAGTGAAAATCGGGGACAGAACTATGGCTACACCTTC.

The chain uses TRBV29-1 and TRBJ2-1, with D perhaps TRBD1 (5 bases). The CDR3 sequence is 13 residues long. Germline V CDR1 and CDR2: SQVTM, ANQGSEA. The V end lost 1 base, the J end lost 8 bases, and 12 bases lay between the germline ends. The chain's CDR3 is CSVEGGALDEQFF. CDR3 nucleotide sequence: TGCAGCGTTGAAGGGGGCGCTTTGGATGAGCAGTTCTTC.

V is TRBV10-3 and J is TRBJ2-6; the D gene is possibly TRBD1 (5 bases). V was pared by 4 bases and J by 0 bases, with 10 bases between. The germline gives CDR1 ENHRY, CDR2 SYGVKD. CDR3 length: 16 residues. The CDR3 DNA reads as TGTGCCATCAGTGTAACAGGTGACTCTGGGGCCAACGTCCTGACTTTC. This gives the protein CAISVTGDSGANVLTF.

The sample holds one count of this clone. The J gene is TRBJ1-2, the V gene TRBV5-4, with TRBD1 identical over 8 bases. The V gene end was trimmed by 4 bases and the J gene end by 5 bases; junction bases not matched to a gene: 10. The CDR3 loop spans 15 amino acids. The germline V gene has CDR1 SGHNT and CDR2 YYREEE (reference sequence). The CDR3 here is CASSEAPGQVYGYTF. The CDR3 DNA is TGTGCCAGCAGCGAAGCACCGGGACAGGTTTATGGCTACACCTTC.

CDR3 sequence: CASSVNLRETDTQYF. The CDR3 region has the DNA TGTGCCAGCAGCGTCAATCTTCGAGAAACAGATACGCAGTATTTT. The chain uses TRBV5-4 and TRBJ2-3; D gene ambiguous. The germline V and J ends were trimmed by 4 bases and 3 bases, with 15 bases remaining between them. This CDR3 comprises 15 residues. Germline values: CDR1 SGHNT, CDR2 YYREEE (reference sequence).

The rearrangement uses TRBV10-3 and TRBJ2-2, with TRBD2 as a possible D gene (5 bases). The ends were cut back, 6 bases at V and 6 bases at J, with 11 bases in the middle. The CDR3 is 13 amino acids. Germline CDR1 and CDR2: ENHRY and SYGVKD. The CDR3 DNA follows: TGTGCCATCAGCTCCCTGGAGGCCGGGGAGCTGTTTTTT. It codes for CAISSLEAGELFF.

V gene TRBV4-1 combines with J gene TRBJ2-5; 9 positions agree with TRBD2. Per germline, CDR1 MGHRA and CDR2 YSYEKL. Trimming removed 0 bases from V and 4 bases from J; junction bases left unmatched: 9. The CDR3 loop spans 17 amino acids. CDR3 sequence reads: CASSQERSGSGLETQYF. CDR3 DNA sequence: TGCGCCAGCAGCCAAGAACGTAGCGGGAGTGGGTTAGAGACCCAGTACTTC.

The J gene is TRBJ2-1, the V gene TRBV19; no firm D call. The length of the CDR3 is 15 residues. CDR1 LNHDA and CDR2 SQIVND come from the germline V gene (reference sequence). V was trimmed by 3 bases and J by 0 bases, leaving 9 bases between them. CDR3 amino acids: CASSIDRSSYNEQFF. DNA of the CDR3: TGTGCCAGTAGTATTGACCGGAGCTCCTACAATGAGCAGTTCTTC.

The CDR3 sequence: CASGGTLWTGGTYEQYF. The DNA for the CDR3 is TGCGCCAGCGGAGGGACCCTGTGGACCGGTGGAACCTACGAGCAGTACTTC. This chain joins TRBV5-1 and TRBJ2-7; possibly TRBD2 for D (6 bases). Trimming pared 7 bases from V and 2 bases from J, leaving 25 bases between. The germline CDR1 and CDR2 sequences are SGHRS and YFSETQ. The CDR3 loop spans 17 amino acids.

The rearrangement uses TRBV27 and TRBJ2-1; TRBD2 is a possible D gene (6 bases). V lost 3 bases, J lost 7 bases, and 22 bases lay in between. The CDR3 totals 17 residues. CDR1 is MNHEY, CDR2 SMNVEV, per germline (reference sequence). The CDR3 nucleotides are TGTGCCAGCAGTTTCTTAAGGCGGGACCAGAATCGAAATGAGCAGTTCTTC. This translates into CASSFLRRDQNRNEQFF.

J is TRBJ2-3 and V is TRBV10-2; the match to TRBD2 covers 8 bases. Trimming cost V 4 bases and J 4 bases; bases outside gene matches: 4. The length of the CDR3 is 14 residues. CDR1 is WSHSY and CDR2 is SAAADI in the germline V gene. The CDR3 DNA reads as TGCGCCAGCAGTGCCGGGGGGGGTCCAGATACGCAGTATTTT. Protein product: CASSAGGGPDTQYF.

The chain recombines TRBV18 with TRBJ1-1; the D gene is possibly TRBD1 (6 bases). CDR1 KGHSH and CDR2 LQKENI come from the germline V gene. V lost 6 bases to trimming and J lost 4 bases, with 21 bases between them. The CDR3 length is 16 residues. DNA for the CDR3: TGTGCCAGCTCGCCGGAACCCCAGGGGCTCACCACTGAAGCTTTCTTT. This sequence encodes CASSPEPQGLTTEAFF.

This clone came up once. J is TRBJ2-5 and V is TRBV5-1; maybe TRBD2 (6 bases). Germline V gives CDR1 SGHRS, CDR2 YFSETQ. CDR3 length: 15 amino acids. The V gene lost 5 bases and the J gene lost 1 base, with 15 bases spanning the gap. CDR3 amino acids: CASSSGTSPQETQYF. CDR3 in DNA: TGCGCCAGCAGTTCGGGCACTAGCCCCCAAGAGACCCAGTACTTC.

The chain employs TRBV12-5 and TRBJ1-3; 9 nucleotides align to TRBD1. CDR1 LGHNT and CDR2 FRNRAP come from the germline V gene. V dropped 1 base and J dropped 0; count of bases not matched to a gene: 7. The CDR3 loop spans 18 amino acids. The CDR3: CASGLDPGQGISGNTIYF. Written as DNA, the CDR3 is TGTGCTAGTGGTTTGGATCCGGGACAGGGAATCTCTGGAAACACCATATATTTT.

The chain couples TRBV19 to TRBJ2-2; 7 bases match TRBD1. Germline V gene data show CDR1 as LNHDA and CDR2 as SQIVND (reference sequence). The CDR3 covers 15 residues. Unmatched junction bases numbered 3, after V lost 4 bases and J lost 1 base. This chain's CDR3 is CASSTGTVNTGELFF. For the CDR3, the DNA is TGTGCCAGTAGTACCGGGACAGTGAACACCGGGGAGCTGTTTTTT.

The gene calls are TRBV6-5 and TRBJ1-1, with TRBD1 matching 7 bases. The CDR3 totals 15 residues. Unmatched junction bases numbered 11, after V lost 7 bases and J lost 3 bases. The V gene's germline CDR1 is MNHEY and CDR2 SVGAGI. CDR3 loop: CASTYRPTGDTEAFF. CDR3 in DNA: TGTGCCAGCACCTACAGGCCTACAGGGGACACTGAAGCTTTCTTT.

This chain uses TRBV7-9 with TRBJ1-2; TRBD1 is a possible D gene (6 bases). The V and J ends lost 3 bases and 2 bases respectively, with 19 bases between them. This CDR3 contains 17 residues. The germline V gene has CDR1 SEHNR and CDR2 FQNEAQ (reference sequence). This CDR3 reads CASSFRGTETLNYGYTF. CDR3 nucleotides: TGTGCCAGCAGCTTTAGGGGGACCGAGACCCTAAACTATGGCTACACCTTC.

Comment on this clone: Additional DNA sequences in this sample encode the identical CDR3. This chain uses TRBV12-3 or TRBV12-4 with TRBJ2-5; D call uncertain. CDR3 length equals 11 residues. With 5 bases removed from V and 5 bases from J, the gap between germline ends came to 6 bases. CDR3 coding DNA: TGTGCCAGCAGTCCCGGGGAGACCCAGTACTTC. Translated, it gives CASSPGETQYF.

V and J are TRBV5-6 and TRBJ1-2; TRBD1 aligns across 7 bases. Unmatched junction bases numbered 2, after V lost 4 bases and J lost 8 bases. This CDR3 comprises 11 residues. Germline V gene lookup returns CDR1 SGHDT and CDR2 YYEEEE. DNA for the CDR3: TGTGCCAGCAGCCGGGGACAGGGCTACACCTTC. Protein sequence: CASSRGQGYTF.

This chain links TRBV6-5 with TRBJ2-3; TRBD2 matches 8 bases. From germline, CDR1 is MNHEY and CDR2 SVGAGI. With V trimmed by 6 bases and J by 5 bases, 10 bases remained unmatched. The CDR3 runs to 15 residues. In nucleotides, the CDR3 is TGTGCCAGCAGCGAGGGTAGCGGGATCATAGATACGCAGTATTTT. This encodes CASSEGSGIIDTQYF.

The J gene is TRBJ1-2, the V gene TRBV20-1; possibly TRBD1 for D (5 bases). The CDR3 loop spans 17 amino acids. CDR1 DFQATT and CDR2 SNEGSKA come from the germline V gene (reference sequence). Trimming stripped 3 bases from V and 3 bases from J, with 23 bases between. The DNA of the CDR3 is TGCAGTGCTAGTCTCCACCATTTAGGGGCGCGACACTATGGCTACACCTTC. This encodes CSASLHHLGARHYGYTF.

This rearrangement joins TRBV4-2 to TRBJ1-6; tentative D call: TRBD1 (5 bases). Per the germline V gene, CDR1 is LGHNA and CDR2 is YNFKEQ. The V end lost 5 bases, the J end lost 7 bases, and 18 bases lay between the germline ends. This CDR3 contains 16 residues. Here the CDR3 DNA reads TGTGCCAGCAGCTACGGAGACGGGACTTTCAATTCACCCCTCCACTTT. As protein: CASSYGDGTFNSPLHF.

The CDR3 sequence is CASSGSTGMNTEAFF. CDR3 sequence (DNA): TGTGCCAGCAGCGGATCCACAGGGATGAACACTGAAGCTTTCTTT. The chain employs TRBV7-9 and TRBJ1-1, with D possibly matching TRBD1 (6 bases). This CDR3 has 15 amino acids. Germline values: CDR1 SEHNR, CDR2 FQNEAQ (reference sequence). The ends were cut back, 5 bases at V and 0 bases at J, with 13 bases in the middle.

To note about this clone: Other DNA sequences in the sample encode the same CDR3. CDR3 loop: CAWSVLRGGEKLFF. Here the CDR3 DNA reads TGTGCCTGGAGTGTACTCAGGGGTGGTGAAAAACTGTTTTTT. The chain recombines TRBV30 with TRBJ1-4; D possibly corresponds to TRBD1 (6 bases). The CDR3 extends over 14 amino acids. V lost 0 bases and J lost 7, with 12 bases in between. Germline V CDR1 and CDR2: GTSNPN, SVGIG (reference sequence). The whole variable domain, remainder taken from reference TRBV30 and TRBJ1-4, is SQTIHQWPATLVQPVGSPLSLECTVEGTSNPNLYWYRQAAGRGLQLLFYSVGIGQISSEVPQNLSASRPQDRQFILSSKKLLLSDSGFYLCAWSVLRGGEKLFFGSGTQLSVL.

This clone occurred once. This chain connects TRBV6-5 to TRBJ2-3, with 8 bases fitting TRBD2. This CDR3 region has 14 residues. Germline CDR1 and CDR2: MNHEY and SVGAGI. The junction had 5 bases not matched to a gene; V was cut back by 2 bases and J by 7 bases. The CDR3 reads CASSYETSGHTQYF. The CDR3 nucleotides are TGTGCCAGCAGTTACGAAACTAGCGGCCATACGCAGTATTTT.

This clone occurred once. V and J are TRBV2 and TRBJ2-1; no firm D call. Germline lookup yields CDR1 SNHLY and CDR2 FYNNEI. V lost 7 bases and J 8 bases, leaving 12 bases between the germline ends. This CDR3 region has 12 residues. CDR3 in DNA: TGTGCCAGCAACCGTGTCGCAGATGAGCAGTTCTTC. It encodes CASNRVADEQFF.